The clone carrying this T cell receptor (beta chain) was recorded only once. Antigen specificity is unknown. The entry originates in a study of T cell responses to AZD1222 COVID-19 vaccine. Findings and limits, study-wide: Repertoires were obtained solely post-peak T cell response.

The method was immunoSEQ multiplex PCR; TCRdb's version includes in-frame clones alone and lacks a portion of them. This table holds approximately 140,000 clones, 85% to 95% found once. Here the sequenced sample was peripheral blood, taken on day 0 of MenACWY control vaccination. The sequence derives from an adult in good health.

The CDR3 nucleotides read TGTGCCAGCAGGACTGTGTTGACAGGAAGGAACAATCAGCCCCAGCATTTT. Its protein is CASRTVLTGRNNQPQHF. V and J are TRBV28 and TRBJ1-5; maybe TRBD1 (6 bases). The CDR3 loop spans 17 amino acids. The germline V and J ends were trimmed by 6 bases and 3 bases, with 21 bases remaining between them. CDR1 and CDR2 from the germline V gene are MDHEN and SYDVKM.